The clone carrying this T cell receptor beta chain was counted ten times or more. Its antigen is undetermined. These data belong to a study of T-cell memory formation after mild COVID-19. General study results and limits: A subset of responding clones appeared in pre-infection memory, suggesting cross-reactive memory joined.

A single record per CDR3 protein comes from TCRdb applying MiXCR to the 5' RACE reads. The sample has 300,000 to 350,000 distinct CDR3 sequences, around 19% seen once; the top ten hold roughly 21%. This TCR came from a man younger than 30 who had mild COVID-19 (a few samples of this study predate the infection). Cell type and time point are not known. The sequencing sample was made of PBMCs or a T cell subset sorted from them (not recorded which).

The CDR3 is CASSLHRLAGQDTQYF. In DNA, the CDR3 is TGTGCCAGCAGCTTGCACCGACTAGCGGGGCAAGATACGCAGTATTTT. V and J are TRBV7-2 and TRBJ2-3; 11 nucleotides line up with TRBD2. V shed 3 bases and J 5 bases; nucleotides not matched to a gene: 7. The CDR3 has 16 residues. Germline CDR1 SGHTA, CDR2 FQGNSA.